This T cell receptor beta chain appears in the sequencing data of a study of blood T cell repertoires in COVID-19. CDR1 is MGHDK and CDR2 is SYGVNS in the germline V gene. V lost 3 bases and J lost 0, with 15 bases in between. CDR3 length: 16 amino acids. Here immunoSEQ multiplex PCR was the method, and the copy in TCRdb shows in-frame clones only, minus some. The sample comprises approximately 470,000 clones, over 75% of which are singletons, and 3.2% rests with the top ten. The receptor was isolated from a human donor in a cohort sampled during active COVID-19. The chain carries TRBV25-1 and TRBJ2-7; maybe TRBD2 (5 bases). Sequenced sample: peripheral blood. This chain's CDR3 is CASSEKVGAGSYEQYF. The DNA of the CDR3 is TGTGCCAGCAGTGAGAAGGTGGGCGCGGGCTCCTACGAGCAGTACTTC.